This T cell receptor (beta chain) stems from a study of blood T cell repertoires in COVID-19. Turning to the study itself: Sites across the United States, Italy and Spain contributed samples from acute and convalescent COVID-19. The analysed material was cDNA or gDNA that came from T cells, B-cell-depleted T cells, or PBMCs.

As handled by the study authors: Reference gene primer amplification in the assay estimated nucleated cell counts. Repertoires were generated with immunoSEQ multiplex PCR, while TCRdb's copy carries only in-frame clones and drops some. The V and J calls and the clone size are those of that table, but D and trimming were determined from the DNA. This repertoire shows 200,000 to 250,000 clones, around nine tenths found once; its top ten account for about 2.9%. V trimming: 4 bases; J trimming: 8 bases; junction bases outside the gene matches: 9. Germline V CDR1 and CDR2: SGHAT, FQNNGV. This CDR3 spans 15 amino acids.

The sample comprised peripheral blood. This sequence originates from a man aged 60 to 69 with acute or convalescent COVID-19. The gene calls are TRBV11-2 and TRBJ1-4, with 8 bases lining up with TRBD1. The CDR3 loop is CASSSLGTGGEKLFF. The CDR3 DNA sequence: TGTGCCAGCAGCTCCCTAGGGACAGGCGGGGAAAAACTGTTTTTT.